This is a list of T cell receptor beta chains from one sample in a study of molecular identifiers for immune sequencing clone quantification. Using its own MiXCR run on the PCR reads, TCRdb lists one record per CDR3 protein. This sample yields about 320,000 distinct CDR3 sequences, of which 20% to 25% are seen a single time; over 0.7% belongs to the top ten. Sequencing was carried out using naive CD8+ T cells from blood, with Jurkat cell RNA spiked in. These receptors all stem from a human donor in good health. Some libraries in this study had Jurkat cell RNA spiked in. Each CDR3 is given with its conserved first and last residue. A D gene is named only where the DNA matches it firmly. Rows give clone size only sometimes, using once, few, many, or a class for an expanded clone.

CDR3 length	V gene	J gene	clone size	D gene	CDR3 protein	CDR3 DNA
15	TRBV20-1	TRBJ2-2	few	-	CSARGARGGTGELFF	TGCAGTGCTAGAGGGGCCAGGGGGGGGACCGGGGAGCTGTTTTTT
15	TRBV6-5	TRBJ1-2	many	-	CASSYSPTYRDGYTF	TGTGCCAGCAGTTACTCTCCGACGTACAGGGATGGCTACACCTTC
15	TRBV13	TRBJ2-5	many	TRBD2	CASSDGLAGPETQYF	TGTGCCAGCAGCGACGGACTAGCGGGTCCGGAGACCCAGTACTTC
14	TRBV28	TRBJ1-1	-	-	CANSLFGRNTEAFF	TGTGCCAACAGTTTATTTGGTCGGAACACTGAGGCTTTCTTT
17	TRBV5-1	TRBJ2-1	many	TRBD2	CASSLEGLAGYDNEQFF	TGCGCCAGCAGCTTGGAAGGACTAGCGGGGTACGACAATGAGCAGTTCTTC
16	TRBV13	TRBJ2-3	-	-	CASSSGTGLFTDTQYF	TGTGCCAGCAGCTCCGGGACTGGCCTATTCACAGATACGCAGTATTTT
13	TRBV10-3	TRBJ2-7	few	-	CAITGETSYEQYF	TGTGCCATCACCGGAGAGACCTCCTACGAGCAGTACTTC
14	TRBV7-9	TRBJ1-5	many	-	CASSGTFSNQPQHF	TGTGCCAGCAGCGGGACTTTTAGCAATCAGCCCCAGCATTTT
13	TRBV12-3/TRBV12-4	TRBJ2-3	-	-	CASLSWVTDAQYF	TGTGCCAGCCTCTCGTGGGTCACAGATGCGCAGTATTTT
17	TRBV7-9	TRBJ2-3	-	-	CASSLELVAESTDTQYF	TGTGCCAGCAGCTTGGAGCTGGTAGCGGAGAGCACAGACACGCAGTATTTT
16	TRBV9	TRBJ2-3	once	-	CASSDPGSVNPDTQYF	TGTGCCAGCAGCGACCCGGGGTCAGTAAATCCAGATACGCAGTATTTT
13	TRBV7-3	TRBJ1-1	many	-	CASSPPGSTEAFF	TGTGCCAGCAGCCCTCCGGGTAGCACTGAAGCTTTCTTT
16	TRBV27	TRBJ2-6	many	-	CASSLLGVSGANVLTF	TGTGCCAGCAGTTTACTTGGGGTATCTGGGGCCAACGTCCTGACTTTC
15	TRBV7-2	TRBJ2-4	many	-	CASSFFAGAGDIQYF	TGTGCCAGCAGCTTCTTTGCGGGGGCCGGGGACATTCAGTACTTC
15	TRBV4-3	TRBJ1-5	many	-	CASSQERGGYQPQHF	TGCGCCAGCAGCCAAGAAAGGGGAGGGTATCAGCCCCAGCATTTT
18	TRBV7-6	TRBJ1-6	few	TRBD1	CASSSFPPGTGGNSPLHF	TGTGCCAGCAGCTCTTTCCCCCCCGGGACAGGGGGCAATTCACCCCTCCACTTT
16	TRBV28	TRBJ1-4	many	-	CASSLTLGLPFEKLFF	TGTGCCAGCAGTTTAACACTGGGTTTGCCCTTCGAAAAACTGTTTTTT
10	TRBV12-3/TRBV12-4	TRBJ2-2	few	-	CAIKGGGLFF	TGTGCCATCAAGGGAGGGGGGCTGTTTTTT
15	TRBV7-2	TRBJ2-7	many	TRBD2	CASSPTSGGAYEQYF	TGTGCCAGCAGCCCGACTAGCGGGGGTGCATACGAGCAGTACTTC
18	TRBV4-1	TRBJ2-3	many	TRBD2	CASSQDGRGPGGIDTQYF	TGCGCCAGCAGCCAAGATGGGCGAGGGCCGGGGGGAATAGATACGCAGTATTTT
13	TRBV11-2	TRBJ2-7	-	-	CASSQSPTYEQYF	TGTGCCAGCAGCCAAAGTCCAACCTACGAGCAGTACTTC
16	TRBV13	TRBJ2-5	many	-	CASSLGPDWHKDTQYF	TGTGCCAGCAGCTTAGGCCCGGACTGGCACAAAGACACCCAGTACTTC
16	TRBV7-8	TRBJ2-3	many	TRBD2	CASSPTRAGGADTQYF	TGTGCCAGCAGCCCGACGAGGGCGGGGGGGGCAGATACGCAGTATTTT
15	TRBV19	TRBJ1-1	few	TRBD1	CASSPEGQMNTEAFF	TGTGCCAGTAGTCCCGAGGGACAGATGAACACTGAAGCTTTCTTT
13	TRBV12-3/TRBV12-4	TRBJ2-3	many	-	CASSAWDTDTQYF	TGTGCCAGCAGTGCGTGGGACACAGATACGCAGTATTTT
16	TRBV7-3	TRBJ2-1	many	TRBD2	CASSLSGGEYYNEQFF	TGTGCCAGCAGCTTATCGGGGGGGGAGTACTACAATGAGCAGTTCTTC
18	TRBV7-9	TRBJ2-7	many	-	CASSEGRATGASSYEQYF	TGTGCCAGCAGCGAGGGGCGGGCGACCGGTGCTAGCTCCTACGAGCAGTACTTC
14	TRBV29-1	TRBJ2-4	many	TRBD1	CSVEDLQGAAIQYF	TGCAGCGTTGAAGATTTGCAGGGGGCGGCCATTCAGTACTTC
13	TRBV7-9	TRBJ2-3	-	-	CASSFSWLDTQYF	TGTGCCAGCAGCTTTTCGTGGTTAGATACGCAGTATTTT
15	TRBV4-1	TRBJ1-5	many	-	CASSPIPNSNQPQHF	TGCGCCAGCAGCCCCATTCCGAATAGCAATCAGCCCCAGCATTTT
13	TRBV30	TRBJ2-7	many	TRBD2	CAWSGAGGNEQYF	TGTGCCTGGAGTGGGGCGGGGGGCAACGAGCAGTACTTC
15	TRBV11-2	TRBJ2-2	-	TRBD1	CASSQARGMAGELFF	TGTGCCAGCAGCCAAGCCAGGGGGATGGCCGGGGAGCTGTTTTTT
16	TRBV7-2	TRBJ2-1	many	-	CASSLSYQSSYNEQFF	TGTGCCAGCAGCTTAAGTTACCAGAGCTCCTACAATGAGCAGTTCTTC
14	TRBV28	TRBJ2-3	many	-	CASSLGPSTDTQYF	TGTGCCAGCAGCTTAGGCCCAAGCACAGATACGCAGTATTTT
13	TRBV6-5	TRBJ2-1	many	-	CASSYSTMGEQFF	TGTGCCAGCAGTTACTCGACTATGGGTGAGCAGTTCTTC
18	TRBV9	TRBJ1-1	many	-	CASGREGESTLRGTEAFF	TGTGCCAGCGGAAGGGAGGGGGAATCAACCCTACGCGGCACTGAAGCTTTCTTT
14	TRBV6-5	TRBJ1-1	once	-	CASSLSGGWTEAFF	TGTGCCAGCAGTCTCTCCGGGGGTTGGACTGAAGCTTTCTTT
14	TRBV20-1	TRBJ2-3	many	-	CSAGGEGVPDTQYF	TGCAGTGCTGGAGGGGAAGGGGTGCCGGATACGCAGTATTTT
14	TRBV6-5	TRBJ2-5	many	-	CASRAKTAKETQYF	TGTGCCAGCCGGGCAAAGACAGCGAAAGAGACCCAGTACTTC
15	TRBV5-1	TRBJ2-3	many	TRBD1	CASSAYGQGEDTQYF	TGCGCCAGCAGCGCATACGGACAGGGGGAAGATACGCAGTATTTT
14	TRBV4-3	TRBJ1-1	many	-	CASSQARAPAEAFF	TGCGCCAGCAGCCAAGCCCGGGCCCCCGCTGAAGCTTTCTTT
17	TRBV29-1	TRBJ2-2	many	-	CSVVLSGVGGGTGELFF	TGCAGCGTTGTATTGTCCGGGGTCGGCGGTGGCACCGGGGAGCTGTTTTTT
16	TRBV12-3/TRBV12-4	TRBJ2-3	many	TRBD2	CASRPGTSGLTDTQYF	TGTGCCAGCAGGCCTGGGACTAGCGGCCTCACAGATACGCAGTATTTT
16	TRBV5-1	TRBJ2-1	many	-	CASSLMGGEAYNEQFF	TGCGCCAGCAGCTTGATGGGCGGGGAAGCCTACAATGAGCAGTTCTTC
13	TRBV6-2/TRBV6-3	TRBJ1-1	-	-	CVSSRRINTEAFF	TGTGTCAGCAGTCGGAGGATCAACACTGAAGCTTTCTTT
14	TRBV6-2/TRBV6-3	TRBJ2-7	few	TRBD1	CASSYWTGTYEQYF	TGTGCCAGCAGTTACTGGACAGGGACGTACGAGCAGTACTTC
14	TRBV14	TRBJ2-3	many	-	CASSQFQTADTQYF	TGTGCCAGCAGCCAATTCCAGACTGCAGATACGCAGTATTTT
14	TRBV27	TRBJ1-6	-	TRBD1	CASSLQGVGSPLHF	TGTGCCAGCAGTTTACAGGGGGTTGGTTCACCCCTCCACTTT